This T cell receptor beta chain was retrieved from a study of shared clonotypes between healthy human individuals (dated by TCRdb to 2018 to 2020). Broadly, across the study: The cohort included three men and a couple of women between 18 and 49 years of age. Per donor, leukapheresis produced somewhere between about 0.9 and 9.5 billion PBMCs. Libraries were prepared and TCR repertoires were sequenced by different laboratories using diverse techniques, in order to increase sequencing depth and limit assay-specific biases. Blood TCR repertoires of about 5 healthy adults were deeply sequenced to estimate repertoire size and the extent of clonotype sharing between individuals.

The donors were healthy, HIV-negative adults who had no recently reported acute infections or vaccinations. All donors were Caucasian adults living in Nashville, Tennessee, USA. For unsorted samples, 75 million to 100 million PBMCs were counted and genomic DNA was extracted with the QIAamp DNA Blood Mini kit. Blood was collected by leukapheresis, and PBMCs were isolated by Ficoll-Histopaque density gradient centrifugation and then cryopreserved in liquid nitrogen vapor phase. V was cut back by 4 bases and J by 6 bases, leaving a gap of 22 bases between them. For CDR1 and CDR2, the germline V gene lists ENHRY and SYGVKD. Inclusive of the bounding cysteine and phenylalanine, the CDR3 is 16 residues long. Only CDR3 DNA remains: 48 bases, in frame from the first base. Remarks on this clone: The antigen it recognizes is unknown. No much larger clone exists at a distance of one base, and base qualities are not known.

Using the deep immunoSEQ assay, TCR CDR3 regions were amplified from genomic DNA by multiplex PCR. Extracted genomic DNA from each cell subset was spread evenly across all wells of several immunoSEQ 96-well plates, with each plate serving as a replicate. For unsorted PBMC, 250 to 350 ng genomic DNA, equal to 25,000 to 35,000 T cell genomes, was loaded into each replicate PCR. Ten immunoSEQ deep assay plates were used to sequence the unsorted PBMC genomic DNA. Purified libraries were quantified with a Qubit 3.0 fluorometer, sized on a Bioanalyzer 2100, and re-quantified with the KAPA Library Quantification kit. A separate single-read 150-cycle Illumina NextSeq 550 flow cell was used to sequence each immunoSEQ 96-well plate. The source study handled its data this way. Because only junctional sequences without quality scores were contained in the immunoSEQ output, filtering matching that applied to full-length reads could not be performed. To assign V/J genes and CDR3, sequences were annotated against IMGT germline references using PyIR, a Python wrapper for IgBLAST v1.9. Reads were filtered out if the reads had weak V/J assignments (E-value above 1e-6), no CDR3, stop codons, out-of-frame junctions, or ambiguous translated residues. V3J clonotypes were defined by identical inferred V gene, J gene, and CDR3 amino acid sequence. Percentage overlap between repertoires was computed as shared unique clonotypes divided by the size of the smaller repertoire. Repertoire richness was assessed with RTK rarefaction, the Chao1 estimator, and Recon v2.1 estimates of unobserved clonotypes. Imported from immuneACCESS, the table was reduced by TCRdb to in-frame sequences with V and J called. These copies leave out some clones; in studies compared against another copy, an unresolved V gene accounts for under half, and the cause of the remainder is not known. That table supplies the V and J calls and clone size; D and trimming were determined from the DNA. This sample comprises 490,000 or so clones, 70% to 80% of them detected only once. Approximately 12% of the sample is held by the ten biggest clonotypes.

Study-wide conclusions, independent of this receptor: Because the study included a small number of donors, the genetic and exposure-history diversity represented was limited. Only blood was sampled, and tissue TCR repertoires likely differ from those in blood. Based on pairwise subsampling, the degree of clonotype sharing among donors was expected to be affected by sequencing depth.

The specimen was PBMCs. The TCR comes from a woman between 40 and 55 years old in good health. Some clones in this sample may be carry-over from other donors' samples. The V gene is TRBV10-3 and the J gene is TRBJ2-7; TRBD2 might be the D gene, on 6 matching bases. The CDR3 region reads CAISAGGSRDLGEQYF. The nucleotide sequence reads as follows: TGTGCCATCAGTGCCGGTGGATCGCGGGATCTCGGCGAGCAGTACTTC.